The rows below give T cell receptor beta chains drawn from one sample of a study of early T cells in non-severe SARS-CoV-2 infection. In TCRdb, the 5' RACE reads were re-called with MiXCR into one record per CDR3 protein. Of 100,000 or so distinct CDR3 sequences listed, around a sixth are singletons. The sequencing used whole blood, collected at baseline. The receptors originated from an adult who was a healthcare worker with PCR-confirmed SARS-CoV-2 infection or an uninfected control (not recorded which). Each CDR3 is given without its conserved first and last residue. Each record gives: V gene, clone size, D gene, CDR3 protein. A D gene is named only where the DNA matches it firmly. Not every row has a clone size; where given, it reads once, few, many or a size class.

TRBV3-1,NA,TRBD2,ASSQVTTSAYNEQF
TRBV20-1,NA,NA,SASRTSNTGELF
TRBV6-1,few,NA,ASSGYRVGTYNEQF
TRBV5-4,few,NA,ASKNIGQPIYEQY
TRBV29-1,NA,NA,SVGPRGTQY
TRBV20-1,many,TRBD2,SGTGTSPFEQF
TRBV28,many,TRBD2,ATSFSGVVEQF
TRBV12-3/TRBV12-4,NA,TRBD2,ASSLVGRGGLAKNIQY
TRBV20-1,NA,NA,SARLGYEQY
TRBV28,NA,NA,ASSLPGIRGYT
TRBV5-1,NA,TRBD2,ASSSRGLAASTDTQY
TRBV7-9,NA,TRBD2,ASLALPGTSGSTGELF
TRBV20-1,NA,NA,SAPSWASAPQF
TRBV12-3/TRBV12-4,few,NA,ASSSQARGANIQY
TRBV2,NA,NA,ASRGTGTPIREQY
TRBV28,many,TRBD1,ASSLWTKTGTGGNEAF
TRBV2,NA,NA,ASDGYDNEQF
TRBV4-2,NA,NA,ASSPSFTNEQY
TRBV6-6,many,NA,ASATGPDGELF
TRBV27,few,NA,ASSYRPPHRAILYNEQF
TRBV7-9,few,NA,ASSSYRQTGELF
TRBV28,NA,TRBD2,ASSSIGLAGLDTQY
TRBV5-6,few,TRBD2,ASRAGGDYEQY
TRBV20-1,NA,TRBD1,SARLRTGTVKEQY
TRBV15,few,TRBD2,ATSTRKLEREASYEQY
TRBV11-2,few,TRBD1,ASSGQDGNTIY
TRBV6-2/TRBV6-3,few,TRBD1,ASSLDRWLRDEQY
TRBV6-6,few,NA,ASSAGGGNEKLF
TRBV7-9,NA,NA,ASSFTLTEAF
TRBV12-3/TRBV12-4,many,NA,ASSLGRTLGYT
TRBV7-9,NA,NA,ASSAAGREQY
TRBV20-1,many,NA,SASGDREKLF
TRBV4-1,few,NA,ASSQEGQGFETQY
TRBV4-3,many,NA,ASSQEGGPYEQY
TRBV7-8,NA,TRBD2,VSSPTSGRATDTQY
TRBV20-1,few,TRBD2,SARFGSGIGTQY
TRBV5-4,NA,TRBD2,ASRLAGESAPYEQH
TRBV7-9,many,NA,ASSFPGRQSY
TRBV5-8,few,NA,ASSVTQGFEQY